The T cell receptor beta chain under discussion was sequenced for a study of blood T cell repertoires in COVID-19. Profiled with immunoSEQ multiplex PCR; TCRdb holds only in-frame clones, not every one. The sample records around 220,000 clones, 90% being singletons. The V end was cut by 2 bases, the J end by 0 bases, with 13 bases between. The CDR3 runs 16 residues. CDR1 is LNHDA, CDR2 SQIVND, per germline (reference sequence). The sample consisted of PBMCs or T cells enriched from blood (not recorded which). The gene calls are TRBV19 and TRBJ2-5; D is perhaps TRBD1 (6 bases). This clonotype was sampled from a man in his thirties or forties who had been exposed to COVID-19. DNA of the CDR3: TGTGCCAGTAGTATACAAAGGACAGTGAACCAAGAGACCCAGTACTTC. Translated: CASSIQRTVNQETQYF.